Sequencing of this T cell receptor (beta chain) was carried out in a study of CD8+CD57+ T cells in acquired aplastic anemia. Notes on the study in general: Shared by patients and controls, almost 30 CD8+ CDR3s were abundant in patients. Any difference that existed in CD8+ Simpson's diversity between patients and controls was not significant.

Remarks on this clonotype: Antigen unknown.

V dropped 1 base and J dropped 0 bases, with 7 bases sitting between them. This CDR3 is built from 15 residues. In germline, CDR1 is LNHDA, CDR2 SQIVND (reference sequence). The patients chosen for sequencing had shown expansion of CD8+CD57+ cells (detected by flow cytometry). Patient blood was sampled before any therapy had been received. Profiling that covered TCR beta VDJ and CDR3 relied on genomic DNA as its template. TCRdb reanalysed the reads using MiXCR and keeps one entry per CDR3 protein. This table has about 180,000 distinct CDR3 sequences, roughly 50% appearing once. The chain has TRBV19 and TRBJ1-5; weak D call: TRBD1 (5 bases). Sequencing was done on a sample of sorted CD4+, CD8+, or CD8+CD57+ T cells (not recorded which) from PBMCs. The origin of this receptor is a human donor with aplastic anemia. The CDR3 is CASSIGQSSNQPQHF. In nucleotides, the CDR3 is TGTGCCAGTAGTATAGGACAGAGTAGCAATCAGCCCCAGCATTTT.